A selection of T cell receptor beta chains follows, all from one sample in a study of identical twins. From the 5' RACE reads, TCRdb called clonotypes with MiXCR, one entry per CDR3 protein. In the table there are about 240,000 distinct CDR3 sequences, roughly 10% of which are singletons. Source material: memory T cells sorted from blood. These receptors all stem from a man between 50 and 59 years old in good health. CDR3s include the opening cysteine and the closing phenylalanine or tryptophan. The order of the fields is D gene, clone size, V gene, J gene, CDR3 protein, CDR3 DNA. D genes are given only for firm matches. A row's size may be missing; if present it is once, few, many or a size class.

NA,few,TRBV20-1,TRBJ2-7,CSARPPTGVLSYEQYF,TGCAGTGCTAGACCTCCGACAGGAGTTCTCTCCTACGAGCAGTACTTC
TRBD1,many,TRBV15,TRBJ2-1,CATSLTGYEQFF,TGTGCCACCAGCCTGACAGGGTATGAGCAGTTCTTC
NA,NA,TRBV5-1,TRBJ1-6,CASSSGGTNSPLHF,TGCGCCAGCAGCTCGGGGGGGACGAATTCACCCCTCCACTTT
NA,many,TRBV7-6,TRBJ1-1,CASSSGQTEAFF,TGTGCCAGCAGCTCCGGACAGACTGAAGCTTTCTTT
NA,many,TRBV10-2,TRBJ1-5,CASSAGANQPQHF,TGCGCCAGCAGTGCCGGGGCCAATCAGCCCCAGCATTTT
TRBD1,many,TRBV6-2/TRBV6-3,TRBJ2-7,CASRRTGSSYEQYF,TGTGCCAGCAGAAGGACAGGGTCCTCCTACGAGCAGTACTTC
NA,few,TRBV12-3/TRBV12-4,TRBJ1-3,CASSSFGVRSGNTIYF,TGTGCCAGCAGTTCGTTCGGGGTCAGGTCTGGAAACACCATATATTTT
NA,many,TRBV6-1,TRBJ1-2,CASLSRGPDRYGYTF,TGTGCCAGCCTCTCCAGGGGCCCCGACCGCTATGGCTACACCTTC
TRBD2,many,TRBV11-2,TRBJ2-2,CASSPELAGVGELFF,TGTGCCAGCAGCCCGGAACTAGCGGGAGTCGGGGAGCTGTTTTTT
NA,few,TRBV12-3/TRBV12-4,TRBJ1-2,CASSAPARGGYTF,TGTGCCAGCAGTGCCCCAGCGCGGGGCGGCTACACCTTC
TRBD1,many,TRBV20-1,TRBJ2-1,CSARDPTGYYNEQFF,TGCAGTGCTAGAGATCCGACAGGGTACTACAATGAGCAGTTCTTC
NA,many,TRBV14,TRBJ2-7,CASSQGGDTYYEQYF,TGTGCCAGCAGCCAAGGTGGGGACACCTACTACGAGCAGTACTTC
NA,many,TRBV28,TRBJ1-5,CASSLWGAGNQPQHF,TGTGCCAGCAGTTTATGGGGGGCTGGCAATCAGCCCCAGCATTTT
NA,few,TRBV20-1,TRBJ2-1,CSASSRRHYNEQFF,TGCAGTGCTTCTTCCAGGCGTCACTACAATGAGCAGTTCTTC
NA,NA,TRBV12-3/TRBV12-4,TRBJ1-6,CASSAADSTYSPLHF,TGTGCCAGCAGTGCCGCCGACAGTACATATTCACCCCTCCACTTT
NA,few,TRBV11-2,TRBJ2-7,CASTNGGTSSYEQYF,TGTGCCAGCACTAACGGGGGGACATCGTCCTACGAGCAGTACTTC
TRBD2,NA,TRBV28,TRBJ2-3,CASSPLGTSGDTQYF,TGTGCCAGCAGTCCCCTAGGGACTAGCGGGGATACGCAGTATTTT
NA,few,TRBV12-3/TRBV12-4,TRBJ2-7,CASSLAPGFDEQYF,TGTGCCAGCAGTTTAGCGCCCGGGTTTGACGAGCAGTACTTC